This TCR beta chain appears in the sequencing data of a study of T cell responses to AZD1222 COVID-19 vaccine. General study findings and limits: Seropositive AZD1222 recipients at baseline numbered only six or seven. Most donors were white British, females outnumbered males, and clonal diversity was possibly underestimated. Mapped onto spike, vaccine-associated CD4 TCRs spanned it and were dominant at 160-218 and 743-854.

Worth noting for this clone: What it binds is not known.

TCRdb's table, derived via immunoSEQ multiplex PCR, lists solely in-frame clones and lacks some. The repertoire holds roughly 140,000 clones, with about 93% as singletons. CDR3 length: 14 amino acids. Germline CDR1 is SGDLS and CDR2 is YYNGEE. The V and J ends lost 4 bases and 4 bases, in that order; junction bases with no gene match: 4. The V gene is TRBV9, the J gene TRBJ2-4; 8 bases fit TRBD2. The sequence was obtained from an adult in good health. The specimen was peripheral blood, collected on day 0 of AZD1222 vaccination. The DNA for the CDR3 is TGTGCCAGCAGCCCCGGGGGGGGGAAAAACATTCAGTACTTC. Its translation is CASSPGGGKNIQYF. Full variable domain (outside the CDR3, taken from reference TRBV9 and TRBJ2-4): DSGVTQTPKHLITATGQRVTLRCSPRSGDLSVYWYQQSLDQGLQFLIQYYNGEERAKGNILERFSAQQFPDLHSELNLSSLELGDSALYFCASSPGGGKNIQYFGAGTRLSVL.